This T cell receptor beta chain was observed in a study of early T cells in non-severe SARS-CoV-2 infection. This clonotype occurred many times. TCRdb redid the calling of the 5' RACE reads with MiXCR, one entry per CDR3 protein. The sample shows approximately 77,000 distinct CDR3 sequences, 5% of them seen only once. This CDR3 comprises 15 residues. Germline CDR1 and CDR2: DFQATT and SNEGSKA (reference sequence). Trimming stripped 3 bases from V and 3 bases from J, with 18 bases between. The TCR originated in an adult who was a healthcare worker with PCR-confirmed SARS-CoV-2 infection or an uninfected control (not recorded which). The V and J genes are TRBV20-1 and TRBJ2-7; weak D call: TRBD2 (6 bases). The sample in question was whole blood, obtained at baseline. DNA of the CDR3: TGCAGTGCTAGGATTCTAGCGAGTGCCTTCTACGAGCAGTACTTC. It specifies CSARILASAFYEQYF.